The T cell receptor (beta chain) under discussion was sequenced for a study of molecular identifiers for immune sequencing clone quantification. Sorting captured naive CD8 T cells as CD8+CD4-CCR7+CD45RA+. Study-wide findings and caveats: Identical TCR molecules can share a barcode, and this sharing could underestimate highly expanded clone sizes. Beyond 20 RNA copies, clones held over 97% of effector molecules, compared with under 1% in naive cells.

This clonotype was seen more than once but under ten times. Its antigen is undetermined. Trimming at V came to 5 bases and at J to 12 bases, leaving 9 bases not matched to a gene. Per the germline V gene, CDR1 is SGHNT and CDR2 is YENEEA. This CDR3 spans 13 amino acids. TCRdb called the PCR reads again in MiXCR, with one record for every CDR3 protein. Seen here are around 94,000 distinct CDR3 sequences, about 35% observed once, and the top ten hold 9.5% to 10%. Sample: naive CD8+ T cells from blood, with Jurkat cell RNA spiked in. Specified subset: FACS-sorted CD8+CD4-CCR7+CD45RA+ naive T cells. The V and J genes are TRBV11-3 and TRBJ2-1; 8 positions agree with TRBD2. The source of this sequence is a human donor in good health. Some libraries in this study had Jurkat cell RNA spiked in. This CDR3 reads CASSLGLADVQFF. The CDR3 DNA is TGTGCCAGCAGCCTCGGACTAGCCGACGTGCAGTTCTTC. The whole variable domain, filled in from reference TRBV11-3 and TRBJ2-1, reads EAGVVQSPRYKIIEKKQPVAFWCNPISGHNTLYWYLQNLGQGPELLIRYENEEAVDDSQLPKDRFSAERLKGVDSTLKIQPAELGDSAVYLCASSLGLADVQFFGPGTRLTVL.